Listed below are T cell receptor beta chains from one sample, sequenced in a study of T cell changes during pregnancy in multiple sclerosis. Assay: immunoSEQ multiplex PCR; the TCRdb copy retains only in-frame clones and omits some. The sample consists of tens of thousands of clones, over 85% of them appearing once. The sample in question was CD8+ T cells from peripheral blood mononuclear cells, obtained in the third trimester of pregnancy. Receptors were obtained from a female donor with multiple sclerosis, enrolled in a pregnancy study. The CDR3 runs from the conserved cysteine through the conserved F or W. The order of the fields is J gene, V gene, clone size, D gene, CDR3 protein, CDR3 DNA. D genes are given only for firm matches. Size tells how often a clone was seen (once, few, many) or the class of an expanded clone, and some rows leave it out.

j_gene: TRBJ2-2; v_gene: TRBV27; abundance: NA; d_gene: NA; CDR3aa: CANHPRQATTGELFF; CDR3nt: TGTGCCAACCATCCAAGACAGGCTACCACCGGGGAGCTGTTTTTT
j_gene: TRBJ2-7; v_gene: TRBV30; abundance: NA; d_gene: TRBD1; CDR3aa: CAWRRTGVYEQYF; CDR3nt: TGTGCCTGGAGGCGGACAGGGGTCTACGAGCAGTACTTC
j_gene: TRBJ2-1; v_gene: TRBV27; abundance: NA; d_gene: NA; CDR3aa: CASVGSGGYNEQFF; CDR3nt: TGTGCCAGCGTAGGGTCCGGAGGGTACAATGAGCAGTTCTTC
j_gene: TRBJ2-7; v_gene: TRBV5-4; abundance: NA; d_gene: TRBD2; CDR3aa: CASSLAGGPREQYF; CDR3nt: TGTGCCAGCAGCTTAGCGGGAGGGCCTCGCGAGCAGTACTTC
j_gene: TRBJ2-7; v_gene: TRBV5-4; abundance: NA; d_gene: TRBD1; CDR3aa: CASSLVQGAEGAYEQYF; CDR3nt: TGTGCCAGCAGCTTGGTCCAGGGGGCAGAAGGGGCCTACGAGCAGTACTTC
j_gene: TRBJ2-1; v_gene: TRBV19; abundance: NA; d_gene: NA; CDR3aa: CASSHGLPMNEQFF; CDR3nt: TGTGCCAGTAGTCACGGACTACCGATGAATGAGCAGTTCTTC
j_gene: TRBJ2-7; v_gene: TRBV6-1; abundance: NA; d_gene: TRBD1; CDR3aa: CASTDGQGAYEQYF; CDR3nt: TGTGCCAGCACTGACGGACAGGGTGCCTACGAGCAGTACTTC
j_gene: TRBJ2-1; v_gene: TRBV10-2; abundance: NA; d_gene: NA; CDR3aa: CASSGSSYNEQFF; CDR3nt: TGCGCCAGCAGCGGGAGCTCCTACAATGAGCAGTTCTTC
j_gene: TRBJ2-3; v_gene: TRBV9; abundance: NA; d_gene: TRBD2; CDR3aa: CASSVGLAEGSSTDTQYF; CDR3nt: TGTGCCAGCAGCGTAGGTCTAGCGGAGGGTTCTAGCACAGATACGCAGTATTTT
j_gene: TRBJ1-1; v_gene: TRBV4-3; abundance: NA; d_gene: NA; CDR3aa: CASSQSGPGTEAFF; CDR3nt: TGCGCCAGCAGCCAATCCGGACCAGGGACTGAAGCTTTCTTT
j_gene: TRBJ2-1; v_gene: TRBV5-6; abundance: NA; d_gene: NA; CDR3aa: CASSFLADNEQFF; CDR3nt: TGTGCCAGCAGCTTCCTCGCGGACAATGAGCAGTTCTTC
j_gene: TRBJ1-2; v_gene: TRBV25-1; abundance: NA; d_gene: TRBD1; CDR3aa: CASSVGTGVGGYTF; CDR3nt: TGTGCCAGCAGTGTCGGGACAGGGGTAGGTGGCTACACCTTC
j_gene: TRBJ2-1; v_gene: TRBV28; abundance: NA; d_gene: NA; CDR3aa: CASSFPGGMDEQFF; CDR3nt: TGTGCCAGCAGTTTCCCAGGGGGGATGGATGAGCAGTTCTTC
j_gene: TRBJ2-7; v_gene: TRBV16; abundance: NA; d_gene: NA; CDR3aa: CASSQDTGRSYEQYF; CDR3nt: TGTGCCAGCAGCCAGGATACAGGGAGATCCTACGAGCAGTACTTC
j_gene: TRBJ2-7; v_gene: TRBV19; abundance: NA; d_gene: NA; CDR3aa: CASSIGGMAYEQYF; CDR3nt: TGTGCCAGTAGTATCGGCGGGATGGCCTACGAGCAGTACTTC
j_gene: TRBJ2-1; v_gene: TRBV6-4; abundance: NA; d_gene: TRBD2; CDR3aa: CASSGTSGDYNEQFF; CDR3nt: TGTGCCAGCAGTGGGACTAGCGGGGACTACAATGAGCAGTTCTTC
j_gene: TRBJ1-1; v_gene: TRBV19; abundance: few; d_gene: NA; CDR3aa: CATNQGNTEAFF; CDR3nt: TGTGCCACCAATCAGGGTAACACTGAAGCTTTCTTT
j_gene: TRBJ2-5; v_gene: TRBV11-2; abundance: NA; d_gene: TRBD2; CDR3aa: CASSPSAGVETQYF; CDR3nt: TGTGCCAGCAGCCCCTCCGCGGGAGTGGAGACCCAGTACTTC
j_gene: TRBJ1-1; v_gene: TRBV5-6; abundance: NA; d_gene: NA; CDR3aa: CASSLRGRGNTEAFF; CDR3nt: TGTGCCAGCAGCCTGCGCGGGCGGGGGAACACTGAAGCTTTCTTT
j_gene: TRBJ2-7; v_gene: TRBV19; abundance: NA; d_gene: TRBD1; CDR3aa: CASSSGTGGTYEQYF; CDR3nt: TGTGCCAGTAGTTCCGGGACAGGGGGAACCTACGAGCAGTACTTC
j_gene: TRBJ2-7; v_gene: TRBV29-1; abundance: NA; d_gene: TRBD2; CDR3aa: CSVGLAGGPVYEQYF; CDR3nt: TGCAGCGTGGGACTAGCGGGAGGGCCAGTGTACGAGCAGTACTTC
j_gene: TRBJ2-1; v_gene: TRBV28; abundance: NA; d_gene: TRBD2; CDR3aa: CASSLGSGGRSSEQFF; CDR3nt: TGTGCCAGCAGTTTAGGATCGGGAGGGCGCTCGAGTGAGCAGTTCTTC
j_gene: TRBJ2-3; v_gene: TRBV15; abundance: once; d_gene: NA; CDR3aa: CATSRAGTSTDTQYF; CDR3nt: TGTGCCACCAGCAGAGCAGGGACTAGCACAGATACGCAGTATTTT
j_gene: TRBJ2-2; v_gene: TRBV4-3; abundance: NA; d_gene: NA; CDR3aa: CASSQDVKNTGELFF; CDR3nt: TGCGCCAGCAGCCAAGACGTTAAAAACACCGGGGAGCTGTTTTTT
j_gene: TRBJ2-1; v_gene: TRBV7-9; abundance: NA; d_gene: TRBD2; CDR3aa: CASSWGLAAYNEQFF; CDR3nt: TGTGCCAGCAGCTGGGGACTAGCGGCCTACAATGAGCAGTTCTTC
j_gene: TRBJ2-7; v_gene: TRBV4-2; abundance: NA; d_gene: TRBD2; CDR3aa: CASSQESGSSYEQYF; CDR3nt: TGTGCCAGCAGCCAAGAAAGCGGGAGCTCCTACGAGCAGTACTTC
j_gene: TRBJ1-3; v_gene: TRBV29-1; abundance: NA; d_gene: NA; CDR3aa: CSVDSGVGDTIYF; CDR3nt: TGCAGCGTTGATTCAGGGGTCGGGGACACCATATATTTT
j_gene: TRBJ1-1; v_gene: TRBV27; abundance: NA; d_gene: NA; CDR3aa: CASSLSGGSLSEAFF; CDR3nt: TGTGCCAGCAGTTTATCAGGTGGGAGCCTCTCTGAAGCTTTCTTT
j_gene: TRBJ2-2; v_gene: TRBV27; abundance: NA; d_gene: NA; CDR3aa: CASRWDSSNTGELFF; CDR3nt: TGTGCCAGCAGATGGGACTCCTCGAACACCGGGGAGCTGTTTTTT
j_gene: TRBJ2-7; v_gene: TRBV4-2; abundance: once; d_gene: NA; CDR3aa: CASSQDRGATSYEQYF; CDR3nt: TGTGCCAGCAGCCAAGACCGGGGGGCCACCTCCTACGAGCAGTACTTC
j_gene: TRBJ2-7; v_gene: TRBV30; abundance: NA; d_gene: TRBD2; CDR3aa: CACSFPPSGIYEQYF; CDR3nt: TGTGCCTGTTCCTTTCCCCCGAGCGGGATTTACGAGCAGTACTTC
j_gene: TRBJ2-7; v_gene: TRBV27; abundance: NA; d_gene: NA; CDR3aa: CASSSRGEWREQYF; CDR3nt: TGTGCCAGCAGCTCCAGGGGTGAATGGCGCGAGCAGTACTTC
j_gene: TRBJ1-6; v_gene: TRBV19; abundance: NA; d_gene: NA; CDR3aa: CASSIRGATYNSPLHF; CDR3nt: TGTGCCAGTAGTATCCGGGGGGCGACCTATAATTCACCCCTCCACTTT
j_gene: TRBJ1-2; v_gene: TRBV7-9; abundance: NA; d_gene: TRBD1; CDR3aa: CASSRPTGMSGYTF; CDR3nt: TGTGCCAGCAGCCGCCCGACAGGGATGTCCGGCTACACCTTC
j_gene: TRBJ2-5; v_gene: TRBV19; abundance: NA; d_gene: NA; CDR3aa: CASSISPGIETQYF; CDR3nt: TGTGCCAGTAGTATTTCGCCCGGGATTGAGACCCAGTACTTC
j_gene: TRBJ2-7; v_gene: TRBV6-1; abundance: NA; d_gene: NA; CDR3aa: CASSEGLTYEQYF; CDR3nt: TGTGCCAGCAGTGAAGGACTGACCTACGAGCAGTACTTC
j_gene: TRBJ2-1; v_gene: TRBV2; abundance: NA; d_gene: NA; CDR3aa: CASGAVDDNEQFF; CDR3nt: TGTGCCAGCGGCGCGGTTGACGACAATGAGCAGTTCTTC
j_gene: TRBJ2-1; v_gene: TRBV5-1; abundance: NA; d_gene: NA; CDR3aa: CASSYSTRREQFF; CDR3nt: TGCGCCAGCAGCTACTCGACCCGGAGGGAGCAGTTCTTC
j_gene: TRBJ2-1; v_gene: TRBV4-2; abundance: NA; d_gene: TRBD2; CDR3aa: CASSPRASGINEQFF; CDR3nt: TGTGCCAGCAGCCCCCGGGCTAGCGGGATCAATGAGCAGTTCTTC
j_gene: TRBJ2-1; v_gene: TRBV4-1; abundance: NA; d_gene: NA; CDR3aa: CASSPRGRYNEQFF; CDR3nt: TGCGCCAGCAGCCCCCGTGGGAGATACAATGAGCAGTTCTTC
j_gene: TRBJ2-2; v_gene: TRBV5-1; abundance: NA; d_gene: NA; CDR3aa: CASSLRERVPGELFF; CDR3nt: TGCGCCAGCAGCTTGCGGGAGAGGGTCCCCGGGGAGCTGTTTTTT
j_gene: TRBJ2-2; v_gene: TRBV6-5; abundance: once; d_gene: TRBD2; CDR3aa: CASSLLAGVGGELFF; CDR3nt: TGTGCCAGCAGCCTACTAGCGGGAGTGGGCGGGGAGCTGTTTTTT
j_gene: TRBJ2-7; v_gene: TRBV7-2; abundance: NA; d_gene: NA; CDR3aa: CASSLEGGREQYF; CDR3nt: TGTGCCAGCAGCTTAGAGGGGGGGCGTGAGCAGTACTTC
j_gene: TRBJ1-1; v_gene: TRBV2; abundance: NA; d_gene: NA; CDR3aa: CASSGLLREAEAFF; CDR3nt: TGTGCCAGCAGTGGCCTTTTGCGGGAGGCTGAAGCTTTCTTT
j_gene: TRBJ2-7; v_gene: TRBV30; abundance: NA; d_gene: NA; CDR3aa: CAWSVVRFGKSAYEQYF; CDR3nt: TGTGCCTGGAGTGTAGTTCGGTTCGGGAAGAGTGCCTACGAGCAGTACTTC
j_gene: TRBJ2-2; v_gene: TRBV9; abundance: NA; d_gene: TRBD1; CDR3aa: CASSPRDSATGELFF; CDR3nt: TGTGCCAGCAGCCCCCGGGACAGTGCCACCGGGGAGCTGTTTTTT
j_gene: TRBJ2-7; v_gene: TRBV4-1; abundance: once; d_gene: TRBD2; CDR3aa: CASSQDEDWRGIPYEQYF; CDR3nt: TGCGCCAGCAGCCAAGATGAGGATTGGCGGGGGATCCCCTACGAGCAGTACTTC
j_gene: TRBJ2-3; v_gene: TRBV29-1; abundance: once; d_gene: NA; CDR3aa: CSVEDSLAPDTQYF; CDR3nt: TGCAGCGTTGAAGATTCGCTAGCCCCAGATACGCAGTATTTT
j_gene: TRBJ2-1; v_gene: TRBV27; abundance: NA; d_gene: NA; CDR3aa: CASSPSPLGGLNEQFF; CDR3nt: TGTGCCAGCAGTCCTTCGCCACTCGGGGGGCTGAATGAGCAGTTCTTC
j_gene: TRBJ1-1; v_gene: TRBV28; abundance: NA; d_gene: NA; CDR3aa: CASSLTSGEGRMNTEAFF; CDR3nt: TGTGCCAGCAGTTTAACCTCGGGGGAGGGGCGGATGAACACTGAAGCTTTCTTT
j_gene: TRBJ2-5; v_gene: TRBV4-1; abundance: NA; d_gene: TRBD2; CDR3aa: CASSQTGGQETQYF; CDR3nt: TGCGCCAGCAGCCAAACCGGGGGGCAAGAGACCCAGTACTTC
j_gene: TRBJ2-7; v_gene: TRBV27; abundance: NA; d_gene: NA; CDR3aa: CASSLGRGSHYEQYF; CDR3nt: TGTGCCAGCAGTTTAGGAAGGGGTTCCCACTACGAGCAGTACTTC
j_gene: TRBJ2-7; v_gene: TRBV5-6; abundance: NA; d_gene: TRBD2; CDR3aa: CASSWGLAGGLYEQYF; CDR3nt: TGTGCCAGCAGCTGGGGGCTAGCGGGAGGTCTCTACGAGCAGTACTTC
j_gene: TRBJ2-5; v_gene: TRBV27; abundance: once; d_gene: NA; CDR3aa: CASSLSNSQETQYF; CDR3nt: TGTGCCAGCAGTTTATCGAACAGTCAAGAGACCCAGTACTTC
j_gene: TRBJ2-5; v_gene: TRBV5-6; abundance: NA; d_gene: NA; CDR3aa: CASSLSYQETQYF; CDR3nt: TGTGCCAGCAGCCTTTCGTACCAAGAGACCCAGTACTTC
j_gene: TRBJ1-1; v_gene: TRBV19; abundance: once; d_gene: NA; CDR3aa: CASSMGSANTEAFF; CDR3nt: TGTGCCAGTAGTATGGGCTCGGCCAACACTGAAGCTTTCTTT
j_gene: TRBJ2-7; v_gene: TRBV29-1; abundance: NA; d_gene: TRBD1; CDR3aa: CSVELTQGASYEQYF; CDR3nt: TGCAGCGTCGAACTTACCCAGGGGGCATCCTACGAGCAGTACTTC
j_gene: TRBJ2-3; v_gene: TRBV4-1; abundance: NA; d_gene: TRBD2; CDR3aa: CASSPESGTRADTQYF; CDR3nt: TGCGCCAGCAGCCCCGAATCCGGGACTAGGGCAGATACGCAGTATTTT
j_gene: TRBJ2-2; v_gene: TRBV27; abundance: NA; d_gene: TRBD2; CDR3aa: CASSLQLAGDTGELFF; CDR3nt: TGTGCCAGCAGTTTACAGCTAGCGGGAGACACCGGGGAGCTGTTTTTT